The 15 T cell receptor beta chains below were found in one sample sequenced in a study of T cells in Graves' hyperthyroidism and ophthalmopathy. TCR beta CDR3 regions were amplified from RNA transcripts. The HTBI primer set was used in a first-round RT-PCR of the TCR CDR3. TCRdb called the multiplex PCR reads again in MiXCR, with one record for every CDR3 protein. Of fewer than 500,000 distinct CDR3 sequences in the sample, roughly 15% were seen once. Sequenced input: blood. These receptors all stem from a man aged 18 to 29 with Graves' ophthalmopathy.

This clonotype appeared many times. V gene TRBV5-5 combines with J gene TRBJ2-5; TRBD2 aligns across 7 bases. This CDR3 region has 16 residues. Germline CDR1 reads SGHKS; CDR2 reads YYEKEE (reference sequence). V lost 3 bases, J lost 2 bases, and 10 bases stayed unmatched. The CDR3 protein is CASSSGGYRKQETQYF. CDR3 in DNA: TGTGCCAGCAGCTCGGGAGGCTATCGGAAGCAAGAGACCCAGTACTTC.

This clonotype was recorded once. This CDR3 reads CASSPFGQEQFF. For the CDR3, the DNA is TGCGCCAGCAGCCCGTTCGGACAGGAGCAGTTCTTC. The gene calls are TRBV5-1 and TRBJ2-1; a weak D match, TRBD1 (6 bases). Germline V gives CDR1 SGHRS, CDR2 YFSETQ. This CDR3 region has 12 residues. Trimming took 4 bases from V and 10 from J, leaving 12 bases between them.

This clonotype was seen many times. The CDR3 nucleotides are TGCAGTGCTAGAGTTAGCGGGTCATGGTCCTACAATGAGCAGTTCTTC. Translation gives CSARVSGSWSYNEQFF. The chain joins TRBV20-1 to TRBJ2-1; 7 bases fit TRBD2. The V segment lost 1 base and the J segment 1 base; nucleotides outside the gene matches: 7. The CDR3 length is 16 residues. The germline gives CDR1 DFQATT, CDR2 SNEGSKA (reference sequence).

This chain joins TRBV5-1 and TRBJ2-5; 8 bases fit TRBD1. With V trimmed by 2 bases and J by 4 bases, 4 bases remained unmatched. The CDR3 runs to 14 residues. In germline, CDR1 is SGHRS, CDR2 YFSETQ. Written as DNA, the CDR3 is TGCGCCAGCAGCTTCGGCAGGGGGCGAGAGACCCAGTACTTC. As protein: CASSFGRGRETQYF.

This clonotype was recorded a few times. The CDR3 reads CASSLNQGIYGYTF. DNA of the CDR3: TGTGCCAGCAGTTTAAATCAGGGAATCTATGGCTACACCTTC. This chain joins TRBV12-3 or TRBV12-4 and TRBJ1-2; TRBD1 might be the D (5 bases). The CDR3 is 14 residues long. The V and J ends lost 2 bases and 4 bases respectively, with 11 bases between them.

This clonotype showed up many times. The rearrangement joins TRBV10-3 to TRBJ2-3, with 12 bases matching TRBD1. Trimming removed 6 bases from V and 4 bases from J; junction bases left unmatched: 5. The CDR3 covers 15 residues. Germline CDR1 ENHRY, CDR2 SYGVKD. The chain's CDR3 is CAIRLGTGGADTQYF. The CDR3, as DNA: TGTGCCATCAGGCTGGGGACAGGGGGCGCAGATACGCAGTATTTT.

The chain couples TRBV19 to TRBJ1-1; the D is unclear. The CDR3 is made up of 14 amino acids. V lost 2 bases to trimming and J lost 3 bases, with 10 bases between them. Germline lookup yields CDR1 LNHDA and CDR2 SQIVND (reference sequence). CDR3: CASSILGVHTEAFF. DNA for the CDR3: TGTGCCAGTAGTATACTCGGGGTACACACTGAAGCTTTCTTT. The complete variable domain, with remaining parts taken from reference TRBV19 and TRBJ1-1, reads DGGITQSPKYLFRKEGQNVTLSCEQNLNHDAMYWYRQDPGQGLRLIYYSQIVNDFQKGDIAEGYSVSREKKESFPLTVTSAQKNPTAFYLCASSILGVHTEAFFGQGTRLTVV.

The chain recombines TRBV11-3 with TRBJ2-2; TRBD1 matches at 7 bases. This CDR3 is built from 13 residues. Trimming removed 5 bases from V and 7 bases from J; junction bases left unmatched: 4. Germline loops: CDR1 SGHNT, CDR2 YENEEA. Here the CDR3 DNA reads TGTGCCAGCAGCCATGGGACAGACGGGGAGCTGTTTTTT. Its translation is CASSHGTDGELFF.

This clonotype was counted between two and nine times. The chain carries TRBV4-1 and TRBJ1-2; unclear D gene. Trimming stripped 4 bases from V and 2 bases from J, with 17 bases between. The CDR3 runs to 16 residues. Germline CDR1 and CDR2: MGHRA and YSYEKL. Here the CDR3 reads CASSRSTESRNYGYTF. CDR3 sequence (DNA): TGCGCCAGCAGCCGGAGTACAGAAAGCCGCAACTATGGCTACACCTTC.

This clonotype has a count of ten or more. V and J are TRBV6-1 and TRBJ2-7, with D perhaps assigned TRBD1 or TRBD2 (5 bases each). Germline V gene data show CDR1 as MNHNS and CDR2 as SASEGT. The CDR3 runs 14 residues. The germline V and J ends were trimmed by 6 bases and 3 bases, with 15 bases remaining between them. The CDR3 is CASRTTGADYEQYF. The CDR3 DNA is TGTGCCAGCAGAACTACCGGGGCCGACTACGAGCAGTACTTC.

CDR3 residues: CASRSRGGANVLTF. The CDR3 region has the DNA TGTGCCAGCAGGTCCCGGGGTGGGGCCAACGTCCTGACTTTC. The chain joins TRBV5-4 to TRBJ2-6; D perhaps matches TRBD2 (5 bases). CDR1 and CDR2 (germline): SGHNT, YYREEE (reference sequence). Between the trimmed V and J ends, which lost 5 bases and 3 bases, there was a span of 9 bases. The CDR3 is 14 amino acids.

This clonotype has at least ten counts. The chain has TRBV12-3 or TRBV12-4 and TRBJ1-2; weak D call: TRBD1 (5 bases). This CDR3 has 15 residues. Trimming shortened V by 4 bases and J by 8 bases, and 20 bases separated the two germline ends. Here the CDR3 DNA reads TGTGCCAGCAGTTCGACATCAGAGGGCGGGACCGGCTACACCTTC. Amino acid sequence: CASSSTSEGGTGYTF.

In this sample, this clonotype turned up many times. This chain uses TRBV12-3 or TRBV12-4 with TRBJ1-4; D is possibly TRBD1 (6 bases). CDR3 length equals 15 residues. V was trimmed by 4 bases and J by 8 bases, leaving 17 bases between them. CDR3 protein: CASSSLGSGTEKLFF. The CDR3 nucleotides read TGTGCCAGCAGTTCCCTCGGATCCGGGACAGAAAAACTGTTTTTT.

This clonotype was found many times. J is TRBJ2-5 and V is TRBV10-3; perhaps TRBD1 as D (6 bases). CDR3 length equals 16 residues. CDR1 ENHRY and CDR2 SYGVKD come from the germline V gene. V dropped 6 bases and J dropped 2 bases, with 19 bases sitting between them. Written as DNA, the CDR3 is TGTGCCATCAGCACCAATCCAGGGGTACCTCAAGAGACCCAGTACTTC. Residues: CAISTNPGVPQETQYF.

The chain recombines TRBV15 with TRBJ1-3; TRBD1 agrees at 7 bases. The CDR3 has 15 residues. The V and J ends lost 0 bases and 7 bases, in that order; junction bases with no gene match: 6. The germline V gene has CDR1 LNHNV and CDR2 YYDKDF (reference sequence). Here the CDR3 DNA reads TGTGCCACCAGCAGAGACACAGGGGAGGGGAACACCATATATTTT. Protein product: CATSRDTGEGNTIYF.